Each of the 24 T cell receptor beta chains below was sequenced from the same sample in a study of T cells in Graves' hyperthyroidism and ophthalmopathy. Amplified TCR beta CDR3 regions derived from RNA transcripts. HTBI primers were the set used in a first-round RT-PCR of the TCR CDR3. In TCRdb, the multiplex PCR reads were re-called with MiXCR into one record per CDR3 protein. The sample lists some 350,000 distinct CDR3 sequences; roughly 13% were seen once. The sequenced sample consisted of blood. These receptors came from a middle-aged woman with Graves' ophthalmopathy.

In this sample, this clonotype turned up a few times. This rearrangement joins TRBV14 to TRBJ1-6; D remains unclear. Trimming left V 1 base short and J 9 bases short, with 10 bases between. The germline CDR1 and CDR2 sequences are SGHDN and FVKESK. CDR3 size: 14 residues. The CDR3: CASSQVEGTSPLHF. CDR3 nucleotides: TGTGCCAGCAGCCAAGTTGAGGGTACTTCACCCCTCCACTTT.

This clonotype was seen repeatedly, ten times or more. The chain has TRBV27 and TRBJ2-7; 12 nucleotides align to TRBD2. The V segment lost 5 bases and the J segment 6 bases; nucleotides outside the gene matches: 5. Germline CDR1 and CDR2: MNHEY and SMNVEV (reference sequence). The CDR3 contains 14 residues. The CDR3 coding sequence is TGTGCCAGCAGTCCACTAGCGGGAGGAGGCGAGCAGTACTTC. It codes for CASSPLAGGGEQYF.

This clonotype appeared a few times. V gene TRBV7-2 combines with J gene TRBJ1-4, with 7 bases identical to TRBD1. This CDR3 has 19 residues. CDR1 is SGHTA and CDR2 is FQGNSA in the germline V gene. The junction had 13 bases not matched to a gene; V was cut back by 0 bases and J by 3 bases. CDR3 in DNA: TGTGCCAGCAGCTTAGCGCGGATAGGGGGCGTTGGGGCTAATGAAAAACTGTTTTTT. Encoded protein: CASSLARIGGVGANEKLFF. The variable domain in full, with the rest retrieved from reference TRBV7-2 and TRBJ1-4, is GAGVSQSPSNKVTEKGKDVELRCDPISGHTALYWYRQSLGQGLEFLIYFQGNSAPDKSGLPSDRFSAERTGGSVSTLTIQRTQQEDSAVYLCASSLARIGGVGANEKLFFGSGTQLSVL.

This chain uses TRBV20-1 with TRBJ2-7; no definite D call. Per germline, CDR1 DFQATT and CDR2 SNEGSKA (reference sequence). V shed 0 bases and J shed 3 bases, with 15 bases lying between them. The CDR3 runs to 15 residues. CDR3 amino acids: CSARDLRRGSYEQYF. CDR3 coding DNA: TGCAGTGCTAGAGATCTACGGCGCGGCAGCTACGAGCAGTACTTC.

This clonotype occurred a few times. This chain joins TRBV5-1 and TRBJ1-2; D perhaps matches TRBD1 (6 bases). This CDR3 has 15 amino acids. Looked up from germline, CDR1 is SGHRS and CDR2 is YFSETQ. Between the trimmed V and J ends, which lost 0 bases and 0 bases, there was a span of 9 bases. The CDR3 sequence: CASSLAGQPNYGYTF. CDR3 in DNA: TGCGCCAGCAGCTTGGCTGGACAGCCTAACTATGGCTACACCTTC.

This clonotype showed up many times. The chain combines TRBV28 with TRBJ2-7, with D maybe TRBD2 (6 bases). V gave up 10 bases and J gave up 1 base, with 17 bases separating them. CDR3 length: 14 residues. Germline V CDR1 and CDR2: MDHEN, SYDVKM. CDR3 DNA: TGTGCCATTGCCTCGCAAGGAGGGTCCTACGAGCAGTACTTC. Translation: CAIASQGGSYEQYF. Together with reference TRBV28 and TRBJ2-7, the CDR3 gives the full variable domain: DVKVTQSSRYLVKRTGEKVFLECVQDMDHENMFWYRQDPGLGLRLIYFSYDVKMKEKGDIPEGYSVSREKKERFSLILESASTNQTSMYLCAIASQGGSYEQYFGPGTRLTVT.

This clonotype occurred a few times. This chain links TRBV7-9 with TRBJ2-1; D gene unclear. Looked up from germline, CDR1 is SEHNR and CDR2 is FQNEAQ (reference sequence). This CDR3 spans 15 amino acids. Deletions cut 4 bases from V and 2 bases from J, with 12 bases between. The CDR3 spells CASSSGVGAYNEQFF. CDR3 DNA sequence: TGTGCCAGCAGCTCCGGTGTGGGCGCCTACAATGAGCAGTTCTTC.

This clonotype was seen only a few times. At one boundary the junction diverges from the germline segment, which might be a read error. The genes are TRBV7-6 and TRBJ1-5; 8 positions agree with TRBD1. This CDR3 is 16 amino acids long. The germline CDR1 and CDR2 sequences are SGHVS and FNYEAQ. The chain's CDR3 is CACSSQGAGSNQPQHF. The DNA of the CDR3 is TGTGCCTGCAGCTCGCAGGGGGCGGGCAGCAATCAGCCCCAGCATTTT. The variable domain in full, completed from reference TRBV7-6 and TRBJ1-5, reads GAGVSQSPRYKVTKRGQDVALRCDPISGHVSLYWYRQALGQGPEFLTYFNYEAQQDKSGLPNDRFSAERPEGSISTLTIQRTEQRDSAMYRCACSSQGAGSNQPQHFGDGTRLSIL.

Many counts were recorded for this clonotype. The chain has TRBV5-6 and TRBJ2-1, with 10 bases fitting TRBD2. The V gene end was trimmed by 0 bases and the J gene end by 2 bases; junction bases not matched to a gene: 5. There are 17 residues in the CDR3. Germline loops: CDR1 SGHDT, CDR2 YYEEEE. As DNA, the CDR3 is TGTGCCAGCAGCTTGGAGGGACTAGCGAAAACCTACAATGAGCAGTTCTTC. Translating gives CASSLEGLAKTYNEQFF.

Ten or more counts support this clonotype. The V and J genes are TRBV10-3 and TRBJ2-7; either TRBD1 or TRBD2 may fit D (6 bases each). The CDR3 extends over 13 amino acids. Germline V lookup: CDR1 ENHRY, CDR2 SYGVKD. V was clipped by 4 bases and J by 3 bases, with 10 bases between them. The CDR3 DNA is TGTGCCATCAGTGCGGGGGCCTACTACGAGCAGTACTTC. The encoded protein is CAISAGAYYEQYF.

This clonotype was counted ten times or more. CDR3 nucleotides: TGCAGTGCTAGCTGGGGGGGGATGAACACTGAAGCTTTCTTT. It is translated as CSASWGGMNTEAFF. The chain joins TRBV20-1 to TRBJ1-1; maybe TRBD1 (5 bases). Germline values: CDR1 DFQATT, CDR2 SNEGSKA (reference sequence). This CDR3 comprises 14 residues. With 3 bases removed from V and 0 bases from J, the gap between germline ends came to 11 bases.

Notes on this clonotype: A read error may explain this, as a much larger clone is one base away. The gene calls are TRBV5-6 and TRBJ2-1; D unresolved. The CDR3 length is 12 residues. Trimming pared 4 bases from V and 7 bases from J, leaving 9 bases between. Germline loops: CDR1 SGHDT, CDR2 YYEEEE. As DNA, the CDR3 is TGTGCCAGCAGCCCCCTGGTTAATGAGCAGTTCTTC. Translating gives CASSPLVNEQFF.

This clonotype has a count of ten or more. DNA of the CDR3: TGTGCCAGCAGCTCCCAGGAGGGCGAGTGGGCAGATACGCAGTATTTT. Its protein product is CASSSQEGEWADTQYF. The rearrangement links TRBV5-5 to TRBJ2-3; a weak D match, TRBD2 (6 bases). This CDR3 region has 16 residues. Germline CDR1 reads SGHKS; CDR2 reads YYEKEE (reference sequence). V was pared by 3 bases and J by 4 bases, with 18 bases between.

This clonotype occurred a few times. The genes are TRBV3-1 and TRBJ2-1; 9 bases line up with TRBD2. Germline V gene lookup returns CDR1 LGHDT and CDR2 YNNKEL (reference sequence). With 4 bases clipped from V and 9 bases from J, the junction kept 16 bases outside the gene matches. The CDR3 totals 17 residues. The CDR3 DNA is TGTGCCAGCAGCCTAAGGATATCCGCGGGAGGGCCCAGTGAGCAGTTCTTC. Amino acid sequence: CASSLRISAGGPSEQFF.

This clonotype was counted many times. The chain carries TRBV2 and TRBJ2-1, with 8 bases fitting TRBD2. V lost 6 bases to trimming and J lost 0 bases; unmatched junction nucleotides: 13. The CDR3 totals 18 residues. Germline CDR1 is SNHLY and CDR2 is FYNNEI. The CDR3: CASSPRLQREYSYNEQFF. The CDR3 DNA reads TGTGCCAGCAGCCCTAGACTCCAGCGGGAGTACTCCTACAATGAGCAGTTCTTC.

V and J are TRBV4-1 and TRBJ1-6; D not resolved. Per the germline V gene, CDR1 is MGHRA and CDR2 is YSYEKL. Trimming stripped 1 base from V and 3 bases from J, with 7 bases between. The CDR3 loop spans 15 amino acids. The CDR3 DNA follows: TGCGCCAGCAGCCAAGGCGGGTACTATAATTCACCCCTCCACTTT. The encoded protein is CASSQGGYYNSPLHF.

This rearrangement joins TRBV7-9 to TRBJ2-6; 7 bases align to TRBD1. Germline assignment: CDR1 SEHNR and CDR2 FQNEAQ (reference sequence). The CDR3 totals 17 residues. Trimming cost V 1 base and J 0 bases; bases outside gene matches: 3. The CDR3 DNA reads as TGTGCCAGCAGCTTAGGGGACAGACTCTCTGGGGCCAACGTCCTGACTTTC. Translated, it gives CASSLGDRLSGANVLTF. The variable domain in full, completed from reference TRBV7-9 and TRBJ2-6, reads DTGVSQNPRHKITKRGQNVTFRCDPISEHNRLYWYRQTLGQGPEFLTYFQNEAQLEKSRLLSDRFSAERPKGSFSTLEIQRTEQGDSAMYLCASSLGDRLSGANVLTFGAGSRLTVL.

Concerning this clonotype itself: A much larger clone is a single base away; this may be a read error. In this CDR3 the conserved last residue, phenylalanine or tryptophan, is missing, so a read error is likely. The rearrangement joins TRBV25-1 to TRBJ2-5; no clear D gene. Germline V gene sequence: CDR1 MGHDK, CDR2 SYGVNS. Trimming cost V 2 bases and J 4 bases, with 17 bases left between them. CDR3 length: 16 amino acids. CDR3 coding DNA: TGTGCCAGCAGTGAAGGGCAGGCTCTACCAATAGAGACCCAGTACCTC. Its translation is CASSEGQALPIETQYL.

This clonotype was seen a handful of times. This chain connects TRBV19 to TRBJ1-2; D is ambiguous. Trimming stripped 4 bases from V and 8 bases from J, with 17 bases between. Germline CDR1 is LNHDA and CDR2 is SQIVND (reference sequence). This CDR3 spans 14 amino acids. The CDR3 bases are TGTGCCAGTAGTAAGCGGACGCTTAATTTGGGCTACACCTTC. Residues: CASSKRTLNLGYTF.

Only a few counts were recorded for this clonotype. The gene calls are TRBV11-3 and TRBJ1-3; D uncertain. CDR3 length: 19 amino acids. The V end lost 3 bases, the J end lost 1 base, and 22 bases lay between the germline ends. The germline gives CDR1 SGHNT, CDR2 YENEEA. CDR3 amino acids: CASSFFGSQIPSSGNTIYF. CDR3 sequence (DNA): TGTGCCAGCAGCTTCTTTGGCAGTCAGATACCTTCTTCTGGAAACACCATATATTTT.

Many counts were recorded for this clonotype. The gene calls are TRBV2 and TRBJ1-2; possible D gene TRBD1, 5 bases. The germline CDR1 and CDR2 sequences are SNHLY and FYNNEI. Trimming stripped 7 bases from V and 1 base from J, with 25 bases between. This CDR3 spans 18 amino acids. Here the CDR3 reads CASTGRAGFPTLNYGYTF. The CDR3 nucleotides are TGTGCCAGCACAGGGAGAGCGGGGTTCCCCACACTTAACTATGGCTACACCTTC.

The J gene is TRBJ2-2, the V gene TRBV19, with 10 bases lining up with TRBD1. Trimming at V came to 10 bases and at J to 3 bases, leaving 5 bases not matched to a gene. This CDR3 is 14 amino acids long. In germline, CDR1 is LNHDA, CDR2 SQIVND (reference sequence). CDR3 DNA: TGTGCCACCGGGACAGGGGCGGACACCGGGGAGCTGTTTTTT. Its translation is CATGTGADTGELFF.

This clonotype has at least ten counts. The V gene is TRBV20-1, the J gene TRBJ2-7, with D possibly being TRBD2 (6 bases). Germline V gene sequence: CDR1 DFQATT, CDR2 SNEGSKA (reference sequence). This CDR3 spans 14 amino acids. The V and J ends lost 3 bases and 0 bases respectively, with 12 bases between them. CDR3 loop: CSASRESASYEQYF. In DNA form, the CDR3 reads TGCAGTGCTAGTCGGGAGAGCGCCTCCTACGAGCAGTACTTC.

The gene calls are TRBV19 and TRBJ2-4; D gene uncertain. The ends were cut back, 5 bases at V and 2 bases at J, with 7 bases in the middle. CDR3 length equals 13 residues. CDR1 LNHDA and CDR2 SQIVND come from the germline V gene (reference sequence). The CDR3 DNA is TGTGCCAGTAGTCCCGGACCCAAAAACATTCAGTACTTC. Translated, it gives CASSPGPKNIQYF.